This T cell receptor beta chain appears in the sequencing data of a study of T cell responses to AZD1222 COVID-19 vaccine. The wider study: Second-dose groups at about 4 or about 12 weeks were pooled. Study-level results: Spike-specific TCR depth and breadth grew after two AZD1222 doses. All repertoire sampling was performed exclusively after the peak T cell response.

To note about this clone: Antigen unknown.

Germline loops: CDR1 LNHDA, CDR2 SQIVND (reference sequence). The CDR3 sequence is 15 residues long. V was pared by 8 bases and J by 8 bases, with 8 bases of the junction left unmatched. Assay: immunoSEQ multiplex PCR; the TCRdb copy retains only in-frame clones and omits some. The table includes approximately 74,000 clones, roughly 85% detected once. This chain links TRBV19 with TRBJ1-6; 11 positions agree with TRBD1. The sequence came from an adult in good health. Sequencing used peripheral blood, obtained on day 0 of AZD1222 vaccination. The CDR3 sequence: CASVRTGGVYSPLHF. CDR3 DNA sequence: TGTGCCAGTGTGAGGACAGGGGGCGTTTATTCACCCCTCCACTTT.